This entry lists 14 T cell receptor beta chains sequenced from one sample in a study of memory CD4+ T cells and cytomegalovirus serostatus. The sort gate was single viable CD3+CD4+CD8-CD45RO+ cells for memory CD4+ T cells. The repertoire was sequenced with immunoSEQ multiplex PCR; TCRdb's copy has only in-frame clones and lacks some. The repertoire holds around 50,000 clones, with approximately 78% as singletons. Sequenced sample: memory CD4+ T cells from blood. These receptors all stem from an adult in good health and CMV-seronegative.

The chain has TRBV7-9 and TRBJ1-1; no definite D call. Trimming stripped 4 bases from V and 1 base from J, with 10 bases between. The CDR3 totals 14 residues. Germline V gene lookup returns CDR1 SEHNR and CDR2 FQNEAQ (reference sequence). The CDR3 spells CASSSDTENTEAFF. DNA of the CDR3: TGTGCCAGCAGCTCAGACACAGAGAACACTGAAGCTTTCTTT. The full variable domain, with the rest looked up from reference TRBV7-9 and TRBJ1-1, is DTGVSQNPRHKITKRGQNVTFRCDPISEHNRLYWYRQTLGQGPEFLTYFQNEAQLEKSRLLSDRFSAERPKGSFSTLEIQRTEQGDSAMYLCASSSDTENTEAFFGQGTRLTVV.

This rearrangement joins TRBV29-1 to TRBJ2-2; D is unclear. CDR3 length: 14 amino acids. The V end was cut by 7 bases, the J end by 4 bases, with 16 bases between. The V gene's germline CDR1 is SQVTM and CDR2 ANQGSEA. This chain's CDR3 is CSASSPGGTGELFF. In nucleotides, the CDR3 is TGCAGCGCGAGCTCCCCCGGTGGCACCGGGGAGCTGTTTTTT.

The V call is TRBV6-5, the J call TRBJ2-7; D is perhaps TRBD2 (6 bases). Trimming removed 8 bases at V and 3 bases at J, with 17 bases between. Germline V gene sequence: CDR1 MNHEY, CDR2 SVGAGI. The CDR3 consists of 14 residues. CDR3 nucleotides: TGTGCCAGCCCGGAGGGGAACTCCATCTACGAGCAGTACTTC. This translates into CASPEGNSIYEQYF.

This sequence joins TRBV7-8 and TRBJ2-1, with D perhaps matching TRBD2 (6 bases). CDR3 length: 15 amino acids. From germline, CDR1 is SGHVS and CDR2 FQNEAQ. Trimming removed 5 bases at V and 6 bases at J, with 17 bases between. The CDR3 sequence: CASSPIRGSGNEQFF. The CDR3 region has the DNA TGTGCCAGCAGCCCTATACGGGGGAGTGGCAATGAGCAGTTCTTC. The full variable domain, completed using reference TRBV7-8 and TRBJ2-1, is GAGVSQSPRYKVAKRGQDVALRCDPISGHVSLFWYQQALGQGPEFLTYFQNEAQLDKSGLPSDRFFAERPEGSVSTLKIQRTQQEDSAVYLCASSPIRGSGNEQFFGPGTRLTVL.

This clone occurred once. This chain uses TRBV27 with TRBJ2-3; TRBD2 is a possible D gene (6 bases). The CDR3 totals 13 residues. CDR1 is MNHEY and CDR2 is SMNVEV in the germline V gene (reference sequence). The V gene lost 6 bases and the J gene lost 3 bases, with 10 bases spanning the gap. The CDR3 nucleotides are TGTGCCAGCAGCCGGAGGGAGACAGATACGCAGTATTTT. Its protein product is CASSRRETDTQYF.

The chain is built from TRBV4-1 and TRBJ2-6, with 10 positions matching TRBD1. V gave up 0 bases and J gave up 1 base; unmatched junction bases: 6. CDR1 is MGHRA and CDR2 is YSYEKL in the germline V gene. This CDR3 region has 19 residues. CDR3 sequence (DNA): TGCGCCAGCAGCCAAGAAATGGGACAGGGGATTTCTGGGGCCAACGTCCTGACTTTC. Encoded protein: CASSQEMGQGISGANVLTF.

The gene calls are TRBV19 and TRBJ1-1; tentative D call: TRBD1 (5 bases). This CDR3 region has 15 residues. Germline CDR1 and CDR2: LNHDA and SQIVND (reference sequence). V lost 5 bases and J lost 0, with 13 bases in between. The CDR3 sequence is CASSYSGALNTEAFF. The CDR3 region has the DNA TGTGCCAGTAGTTACTCCGGGGCGCTGAACACTGAAGCTTTCTTT.

The rearrangement joins TRBV23-1 to TRBJ2-7; perhaps D is TRBD1 or TRBD2 (5 bases each). TRBV23-1 qualifies as an ORF whose function is uncertain. Trimming stripped 0 bases from V and 7 bases from J, with 16 bases between. This CDR3 is 15 amino acids long. The CDR3 is CASSQSQGPLIEQYF. Written as DNA, the CDR3 is TGCGCCAGCAGTCAATCTCAGGGACCTCTAATAGAGCAGTACTTC.

This sequence joins TRBV29-1 and TRBJ2-1; D might be TRBD1 (6 bases). Between the trimmed V and J ends, which lost 2 bases and 6 bases, there was a span of 11 bases. The germline V gene has CDR1 SQVTM and CDR2 ANQGSEA. The CDR3 spans 13 residues. The CDR3 here is CSVENTGRNEQFF. CDR3 DNA sequence: TGCAGCGTTGAAAATACAGGGCGCAATGAGCAGTTCTTC.

The gene calls are TRBV19 and TRBJ1-1; 9 bases line up with TRBD1. CDR3 length: 13 amino acids. The J segment lost 7 bases and the V segment lost 6 bases, leaving 6 bases of the junction unmatched. Germline loops: CDR1 LNHDA, CDR2 SQIVND (reference sequence). In DNA, the CDR3 is TGTGCCAGTAGGGGACAGGGAGATAGTGAAGCTTTCTTT. Residues: CASRGQGDSEAFF.

The CDR3 sequence: CASTQGGASNQPQHF. The CDR3 region has the DNA TGTGCCAGCACCCAAGGGGGTGCTAGCAATCAGCCCCAGCATTTT. V is TRBV2 and J is TRBJ1-5, with a weak D call TRBD1 (6 bases). Germline V gene data show CDR1 as SNHLY and CDR2 as FYNNEI. This CDR3 contains 15 residues. The V end was cut by 7 bases, the J end by 0 bases, with 13 bases between. Full variable domain (missing parts from reference TRBV2 and TRBJ1-5): EPEVTQTPSHQVTQMGQEVILRCVPISNHLYFYWYRQILGQKVEFLVSFYNNEISEKSEIFDDQFSVERPDGSNFTLKIRSTKLEDSAMYFCASTQGGASNQPQHFGDGTRLSIL.

Turning to this clone: At the DNA level, this CDR3 is encoded by other sequences in the same sample as well. The chain employs TRBV10-3 and TRBJ2-5; 7 positions agree with TRBD2. CDR3 size: 12 residues. J lost 4 bases, V lost 4 bases, and 0 bases had no gene match. Germline values: CDR1 ENHRY, CDR2 SYGVKD. This chain's CDR3 is CAISGGGETQYF. CDR3 DNA: TGTGCCATCAGTGGGGGGGGAGAGACCCAGTACTTC.

This clone has just a few counts. This chain uses TRBV27 with TRBJ1-5, with no clear D. Trimming removed 7 bases at V and 0 bases at J, with 7 bases between. This CDR3 comprises 13 residues. From germline, CDR1 is MNHEY and CDR2 SMNVEV (reference sequence). CDR3 nucleotides: TGTGCCAGCAAAGGTCATAGCAATCAGCCCCAGCATTTT. It yields the protein CASKGHSNQPQHF.

The chain links TRBV5-1 to TRBJ2-3; 14 bases agree with TRBD2. Per germline, CDR1 SGHRS and CDR2 YFSETQ. V trimming: 4 bases; J trimming: 3 bases; junction bases outside the gene matches: 4. The CDR3 runs 16 residues. CDR3 coding DNA: TGCGCCAGCAGCCCAGGGACTAGCGGGAGAACAGATACGCAGTATTTT. Translating gives CASSPGTSGRTDTQYF.